The entry below describes one TCR beta chain. This CDR3 contains 16 residues. In germline, CDR1 is MNHEY, CDR2 SMNVEV (reference sequence). V was cut by 3 bases and J by 0 bases, with 14 bases left in between. This specimen belongs to a study of cytomegalovirus exposure and HLA in healthy donors. A multiplex PCR was run with 60 Vbeta primers and 13 Jbeta primers. Profiling relied on immunoSEQ multiplex PCR, and the TCRdb table lists in-frame clones only, not all of them. Of about 150,000 clones listed, around four fifths are singletons. This sequence was found in a man aged 35 to 55 in good health and CMV-seronegative. J is TRBJ1-2 and V is TRBV27; D may be TRBD1 (5 bases). The material sequenced was PBMCs. DNA of the CDR3: TGTGCCAGCAGTTTGTCAGGGTTCACTTCTAACTATGGCTACACCTTC. Its translation: CASSLSGFTSNYGYTF.